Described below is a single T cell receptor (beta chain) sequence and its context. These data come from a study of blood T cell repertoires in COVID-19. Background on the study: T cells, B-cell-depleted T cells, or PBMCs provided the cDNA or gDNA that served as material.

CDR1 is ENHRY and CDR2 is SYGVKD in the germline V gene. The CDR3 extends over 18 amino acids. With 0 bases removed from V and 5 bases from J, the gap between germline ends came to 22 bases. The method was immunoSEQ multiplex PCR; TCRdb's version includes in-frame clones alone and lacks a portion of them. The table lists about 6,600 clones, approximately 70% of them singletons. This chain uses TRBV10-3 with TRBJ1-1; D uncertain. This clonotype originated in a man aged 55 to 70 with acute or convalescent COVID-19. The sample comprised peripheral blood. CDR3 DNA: TGTGCCATCAGTGAGTCTGGTGCGGCAGGAACGGGAGGGACTGAAGCTTTCTTT. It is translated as CAISESGAAGTGGTEAFF.